The TCR beta chain described here comes from a study of radiation and T cells in renal cell carcinoma. General observations from the study: No pretreatment tumor biopsies were available for baseline clonotypes. Top tumor clonotypes rose in blood 2 weeks post-radiation, then contracted.

The CDR3 totals 15 residues. The V and J ends lost 6 bases and 7 bases respectively, with 21 bases between them. From germline, CDR1 is MNHEY and CDR2 SMNVEV (reference sequence). Time point reported: blood 4 weeks post-SBRT, at nephrectomy. Sample treatment: 15 Gy SBRT to primary tumor, nephrectomy 4 weeks later. Details on this clone: The antigen is undetermined.

Sequencing was performed with immunoSEQ multiplex PCR; in TCRdb, only in-frame clones are kept and a portion is missing. The sample gives just over 95,000 clones, roughly 88% of which show up once; approximately 7.2% is in the top ten. This receptor was obtained from a man aged 55 to 70 with renal cell carcinoma. This chain uses TRBV27 with TRBJ2-5; D gene unclear. Sequenced here: blood, sampled from a patient whose treatment included radiotherapy and nephrectomy. The CDR3 DNA follows: TGTGCCAGCAGCTATTTACACTCCGACGATGGGACCCAGTACTTC. Amino acid sequence: CASSYLHSDDGTQYF.